The 32 T cell receptor beta chains in this list originate from one sample, sequenced in a study of shared clonotypes between healthy human individuals. This table comes from immunoSEQ multiplex PCR, and its TCRdb copy is limited to in-frame clones, with some not included. The sample holds 450,000 to 550,000 clones, about four fifths seen once. Sequenced material: PBMCs. These receptors all come from a woman between 40 and 55 years old in good health. Some clones in this sample may be carry-over from other donors' samples.

J is TRBJ2-1 and V is TRBV6-4; D is unclear. Germline V gives CDR1 MRHNA, CDR2 SNTAGT. V lost 4 bases and J 0 bases, leaving 10 bases between the germline ends. The CDR3 has 15 amino acids. Here the CDR3 DNA reads TGTGCCAGCAGTGTTTACACGAGCTCCTACAATGAGCAGTTCTTC. It yields the protein CASSVYTSSYNEQFF.

V and J are TRBV7-9 and TRBJ1-5; D is unresolved. Between the trimmed V and J ends, which lost 1 base and 8 bases, there was a span of 6 bases. The CDR3 length is 12 residues. Germline values: CDR1 SEHNR, CDR2 FQNEAQ (reference sequence). The CDR3 protein is CASSLGVKPQHF. The CDR3 DNA follows: TGTGCCAGCAGCTTAGGGGTAAAGCCCCAGCATTTT.

The J gene is TRBJ2-5, the V gene TRBV18, with a possible D match to TRBD1 (6 bases). V lost 3 bases to trimming and J lost 5 bases, with 13 bases between them. Germline assignment: CDR1 KGHSH and CDR2 LQKENI. This CDR3 region has 14 residues. The CDR3 DNA reads TGTGCCAGCTCACCCAACACAGGGATCGAGACCCAGTACTTC. It encodes CASSPNTGIETQYF. The complete variable domain, with remaining parts taken from reference TRBV18 and TRBJ2-5, reads NAGVMQNPRHLVRRRGQEARLRCSPMKGHSHVYWYRQLPEEGLKFMVYLQKENIIDESGMPKERFSAEFPKEGPSILRIQQVVRGDSAAYFCASSPNTGIETQYFGPGTRLLVL.

The table lists this clone with a few counts. At the DNA level, this CDR3 is encoded by other sequences in the same sample as well. CDR3 sequence: CASSPTGDTEAFF. The CDR3 DNA reads as TGTGCCAGCTCGCCGACAGGGGACACTGAAGCTTTCTTT. The rearrangement uses TRBV18 and TRBJ1-1, with 8 bases matching TRBD1. The ends lost 6 bases at V and 3 bases at J; junction bases unmatched: 3. Germline CDR1 and CDR2: KGHSH and LQKENI. The CDR3 runs 13 residues. The variable domain in full, completed from reference TRBV18 and TRBJ1-1, reads NAGVMQNPRHLVRRRGQEARLRCSPMKGHSHVYWYRQLPEEGLKFMVYLQKENIIDESGMPKERFSAEFPKEGPSILRIQQVVRGDSAAYFCASSPTGDTEAFFGQGTRLTVV.

On this clone: A much larger clone lies one base from this, so it may be a read error. The chain couples TRBV13 to TRBJ2-7; D is ambiguous. Germline CDR1 PRHDT, CDR2 FYEKMQ (reference sequence). The CDR3 has 11 amino acids. Trimming took off 1 base at V and 4 bases at J, with 2 bases between the two ends. The CDR3 nucleotides are TGTGCCAGCAGCTTAGCGTACGAGCAGTACTTC. This codes for CASSLAYEQYF.

The rearrangement joins TRBV2 to TRBJ1-5, with 8 bases fitting TRBD1. This CDR3 has 14 amino acids. The germline CDR1 and CDR2 sequences are SNHLY and FYNNEI. Unmatched junction bases numbered 7, after V lost 6 bases and J lost 6 bases. The CDR3 region is CASRSGTGFQPQHF. DNA for the CDR3: TGTGCCAGCAGGTCCGGGACAGGTTTTCAGCCCCAGCATTTT.

The chain combines TRBV2 with TRBJ2-5; 7 bases map to TRBD1. The end of the DNA aligns better with TRBJ2-7, so the J call may be wrong. Germline CDR1 reads SNHLY; CDR2 reads FYNNEI. The CDR3 has 15 amino acids. The CDR3 DNA reads TGTGCCAGCAGTGAAGGATGGGACAGAAACTACGAGCAGTACTTC. This codes for CASSEGWDRNYEQYF.

The chain is built from TRBV23-1 and TRBJ2-7, with 7 positions matching TRBD2. TRBV23-1 is labeled an ORF, and its function is uncertain. The CDR3 has 15 amino acids. The trim removed 2 bases at V and 2 bases at J, leaving 6 bases unmatched. The CDR3 region has the DNA TGCGCCAGCAGTCAAGCCCGCGGGAGCCCCTACGAGCAGTACTTC. As protein: CASSQARGSPYEQYF.

The chain carries TRBV19 and TRBJ2-7, with 15 bases identical to TRBD2. Germline CDR1 and CDR2: LNHDA and SQIVND (reference sequence). The CDR3 has 16 residues. V shed 8 bases and J 6 bases; nucleotides not matched to a gene: 11. The CDR3 spells CASGNLGTSGRSEQYF. The CDR3 DNA is TGTGCCAGTGGTAACCTCGGGACTAGCGGGAGGTCCGAGCAGTACTTC.

This chain links TRBV7-9 with TRBJ1-4; no firm D call. The CDR3 has 12 amino acids. The germline V and J ends were trimmed by 2 bases and 8 bases, with 6 bases remaining between them. Germline V gene lookup returns CDR1 SEHNR and CDR2 FQNEAQ (reference sequence). CDR3 in amino acids: CASSLIGEKLFF. In DNA form, the CDR3 reads TGTGCCAGCAGCTTAATTGGGGAAAAACTGTTTTTT.

V is TRBV5-1 and J is TRBJ2-5; tentatively, D is TRBD1 or TRBD2 (7 bases each). In germline, CDR1 is SGHRS, CDR2 YFSETQ. The CDR3 has 13 residues. The V end was cut by 3 bases, the J end by 3 bases, with 9 bases between. CDR3 in amino acids: CASSSGGEETQYF. The CDR3 region has the DNA TGCGCCAGCAGCTCAGGGGGGGAAGAGACCCAGTACTTC. The complete variable domain, with remaining parts taken from reference TRBV5-1 and TRBJ2-5, reads KAGVTQTPRYLIKTRGQQVTLSCSPISGHRSVSWYQQTPGQGLQFLFEYFSETQRNKGNFPGRFSGRQFSNSRSEMNVSTLELGDSALYLCASSSGGEETQYFGPGTRLLVL.

In DNA form, the CDR3 reads TGCGCCAGCAGTGAGACGGACAATGAGCAGTTCTTC. It encodes CASSETDNEQFF. The genes are TRBV10-2 and TRBJ2-1; D is ambiguous. Trimming took off 2 bases at V and 5 bases at J, with 4 bases between the two ends. CDR3 length: 12 residues. Germline V gives CDR1 WSHSY, CDR2 SAAADI.

This chain uses TRBV28 with TRBJ2-2; a possible D gene is TRBD2 (7 bases). The CDR3 length is 15 residues. The V and J ends lost 9 bases and 5 bases respectively, with 19 bases between them. The germline V gene encodes CDR1 MDHEN and CDR2 SYDVKM. CDR3 region: CASVTAGRGTGELFF. The DNA for the CDR3 is TGTGCCAGTGTAACCGCGGGGAGGGGGACCGGGGAGCTGTTTTTT.

V usage is TRBV30 and J usage is TRBJ1-2, with D uncertain. CDR1 and CDR2 from the germline V gene are GTSNPN and SVGIG (reference sequence). Deletions cut 5 bases from V and 0 bases from J, with 10 bases between. The CDR3 has 13 residues. CDR3 protein: CAWGQEANYGYTF. The CDR3 nucleotides are TGTGCCTGGGGGCAGGAAGCTAACTATGGCTACACCTTC.

The chain uses TRBV28 and TRBJ1-4; D not resolved. This CDR3 region has 14 residues. Germline V gene lookup returns CDR1 MDHEN and CDR2 SYDVKM. Trimming shortened V by 5 bases and J by 2 bases, and 9 bases separated the two germline ends. As DNA, the CDR3 is TGTGCCAGCAGTCTACAGTCTACTAATGAAAAACTGTTTTTT. This encodes CASSLQSTNEKLFF.

The rearrangement links TRBV4-2 to TRBJ2-7; 9 bases match TRBD2. Germline V lookup: CDR1 LGHNA, CDR2 YNFKEQ. Trimming at V came to 3 bases and at J to 5 bases, leaving 11 bases not matched to a gene. The CDR3 consists of 16 residues. CDR3 protein: CASSQKGLAGFDEQYF. As DNA, the CDR3 is TGTGCCAGCAGCCAGAAGGGGCTAGCGGGATTCGACGAGCAGTACTTC.

This chain uses TRBV6-1 with TRBJ2-1, with 9 bases that match TRBD2. CDR1 and CDR2 from the germline V gene are MNHNS and SASEGT. With V trimmed by 3 bases and J by 1 base, 10 bases remained unmatched. The CDR3 extends over 18 amino acids. The CDR3 reads CASSERGKLAGSYNEQFF. For the CDR3, the DNA is TGTGCCAGCAGTGAGAGGGGGAAACTAGCGGGTTCCTACAATGAGCAGTTCTTC.

This clone appeared once. The chain is built from TRBV18 and TRBJ2-1; TRBD2 might be the D (6 bases). CDR3 length equals 15 residues. V shed 4 bases and J shed 2 bases, with 12 bases lying between them. In germline, CDR1 is KGHSH, CDR2 LQKENI. CDR3 DNA sequence: TGTGCCAGCTCACATAGGGAGGTCGCCTACAATGAGCAGTTCTTC. As protein: CASSHREVAYNEQFF.

The V call is TRBV7-9, the J call TRBJ2-1, with D possibly being TRBD1 (6 bases). Trimming cost V 1 base and J 15 bases, with 16 bases left between them. Germline assignment: CDR1 SEHNR and CDR2 FQNEAQ (reference sequence). This CDR3 contains 13 residues. CDR3 bases: TGTGCCAGCAGCTTAGAAGTCCGGGACAAGTGGTTCTTC. Its translation is CASSLEVRDKWFF.

This clone has a single count. The chain has TRBV10-2 and TRBJ1-1; unclear D gene. Germline assignment: CDR1 WSHSY and CDR2 SAAADI. The CDR3 runs 13 residues. Trimming pared 6 bases from V and 2 bases from J, leaving 10 bases between. This CDR3 is CASRVEANTEAFF. The CDR3 coding sequence is TGCGCCAGCAGGGTTGAGGCAAACACTGAAGCTTTCTTT.

This clone has just one count. This chain links TRBV5-4 with TRBJ2-1; 13 bases map to TRBD2. The trim removed 4 bases at V and 5 bases at J, leaving 6 bases unmatched. Germline V gives CDR1 SGHNT, CDR2 YYREEE (reference sequence). This CDR3 comprises 16 residues. In nucleotides, the CDR3 is TGTGCCAGCAGCCGAGCCACTAGCGGGAGGGACAATGAGCAGTTCTTC. Its translation is CASSRATSGRDNEQFF.

The chain has TRBV11-2 and TRBJ2-2; no reliable D call. V was pared by 5 bases and J by 1 base, with 5 bases between. CDR1 SGHAT and CDR2 FQNNGV come from the germline V gene. The CDR3 runs 13 residues. Here the CDR3 reads CASSPLNTGELFF. As DNA, the CDR3 is TGTGCCAGCAGCCCCTTGAACACCGGGGAGCTGTTTTTT. Drawing the rest from reference TRBV11-2 and TRBJ2-2, the complete variable domain is EAGVAQSPRYKIIEKRQSVAFWCNPISGHATLYWYQQILGQGPKLLIQFQNNGVVDDSQLPKDRFSAERLKGVDSTLKIQPAKLEDSAVYLCASSPLNTGELFFGEGSRLTVL.

This clone was detected only a few times. The V call is TRBV28, the J call TRBJ1-4; D unclear. Germline V lookup: CDR1 MDHEN, CDR2 SYDVKM. The V end was cut by 6 bases, the J end by 5 bases, with 16 bases between. The CDR3 sequence is 15 residues long. CDR3 residues: CASSPRPDTNEKLFF. The CDR3 DNA reads TGTGCCAGCAGCCCGCGACCGGATACCAATGAAAAACTGTTTTTT.

This CDR3 reads CASSPFRLAYNEQFF. The CDR3 DNA reads as TGCGCCAGCAGCCCATTCCGGTTGGCTTACAATGAGCAGTTCTTC. This sequence joins TRBV4-1 and TRBJ2-1, with unresolved D. This CDR3 comprises 15 residues. Trimming stripped 4 bases from V and 4 bases from J, with 14 bases between. Germline V gene sequence: CDR1 MGHRA, CDR2 YSYEKL.

The chain employs TRBV7-9 and TRBJ1-1, with D possibly matching TRBD1 (5 bases). Germline values: CDR1 SEHNR, CDR2 FQNEAQ (reference sequence). The CDR3 is made up of 12 amino acids. V was cut by 10 bases and J by 7 bases, with 16 bases left in between. CDR3 sequence reads: CATMGVSGEAFF. The CDR3 coding sequence is TGTGCCACCATGGGGGTATCCGGTGAAGCTTTCTTT.

The chain carries TRBV29-1 and TRBJ2-7, with D perhaps being TRBD1 or TRBD2 (5 bases each). Per the germline V gene, CDR1 is SQVTM and CDR2 is ANQGSEA. V gave up 1 base and J gave up 0 bases, with 13 bases separating them. The CDR3 has 15 residues. The CDR3 is CSVEGWDPSSYEQYF. The CDR3 DNA sequence: TGCAGCGTTGAAGGGTGGGACCCGAGCTCCTACGAGCAGTACTTC.

This sequence joins TRBV6-4 and TRBJ2-6, with D perhaps given as TRBD1 or TRBD2 (5 bases each). V lost 4 bases to trimming and J lost 4 bases, with 8 bases between them. Germline V gives CDR1 MRHNA, CDR2 SNTAGT. The CDR3 extends over 14 amino acids. The CDR3 spells CASSGGSGANVLTF. CDR3 DNA sequence: TGTGCCAGCAGTGGGGGGTCCGGGGCCAACGTCCTGACTTTC.

The chain employs TRBV29-1 and TRBJ2-5, with TRBD2 matching over 8 bases. With the DNA end fitting TRBJ2-7 better, the J assignment may be wrong. CDR1 is SQVTM, CDR2 ANQGSEA, per germline. This CDR3 contains 14 residues. The CDR3 loop reads CSAGGAPEPYEQYF. Written as DNA, the CDR3 is TGCAGCGCCGGGGGGGCTCCGGAACCCTACGAGCAGTACTTC.

The chain combines TRBV19 with TRBJ2-7, with D perhaps matching TRBD2 (6 bases). Germline CDR1 reads LNHDA; CDR2 reads SQIVND (reference sequence). The germline V and J ends were trimmed by 1 base and 2 bases, with 12 bases remaining between them. The CDR3 runs to 15 residues. The CDR3 protein is CASSIGRGSPYEQYF. For the CDR3, the DNA is TGTGCCAGTAGTATAGGGCGGGGAAGCCCCTACGAGCAGTACTTC.

The rearrangement joins TRBV2 to TRBJ2-1; 9 nucleotides line up with TRBD1. CDR1 is SNHLY, CDR2 FYNNEI, per germline. This CDR3 is built from 16 residues. V shed 4 bases, J shed 0 bases, and the junction held 4 bases outside the gene matches. CDR3 sequence: CASSGPGQGSYNEQFF. The CDR3 DNA reads TGTGCCAGCAGTGGCCCGGGACAGGGCTCCTACAATGAGCAGTTCTTC.

V and J are TRBV6-5 and TRBJ2-6; D is ambiguous. This CDR3 contains 15 residues. V was cut by 2 bases and J by 1 base, with 6 bases left in between. The germline V gene has CDR1 MNHEY and CDR2 SVGAGI. The CDR3 here is CASSYTESGANVLTF. CDR3 DNA sequence: TGTGCCAGCAGTTACACCGAGTCTGGGGCCAACGTCCTGACTTTC.

The chain combines TRBV5-6 with TRBJ2-5; no reliable D call. With 0 bases removed from V and 9 bases from J, the gap between germline ends came to 15 bases. The CDR3 covers 14 residues. In germline, CDR1 is SGHDT, CDR2 YYEEEE. CDR3 protein: CASSLVSAPPAQYF. DNA of the CDR3: TGTGCCAGCAGCTTGGTGAGCGCCCCCCCGGCCCAGTACTTC.